This T cell receptor beta chain was recorded in a study of graft-versus-host responses after intestinal transplantation (dated by TCRdb to the early 2020s). For the wider study: Multivisceral, liver-intestinal, or isolated intestinal transplants were received by the recipients. The cohort enrolled approximately 24 intestinal transplant recipients including one retransplant, and a few patients lacking pretransplant specimens were excluded. Donor T cell macrochimerism was defined as a peak of at least 4% donor T cells among recipient peripheral blood mononuclear cells. To identify alloreactive clones, pre-transplant mixed lymphocyte reaction products were sequenced and compared with unstimulated pre-transplant donor and recipient T cells. Every recipient was given anti-thymocyte globulin induction, then maintenance tacrolimus and steroids for about three years. Samples from a few later patients were sequenced in-house on an Illumina MiSeq with MiXCR processing rather than by the commercial service. After intestinal transplantation, graft-versus-host and host-versus-graft alloreactive T cell clones in the graft, circulation and bone marrow were tracked using bulk TCR-beta CDR3 sequencing.

Study-wide findings and limitations: GvH clones were found in recipient bone marrow, and some of the GvH clones appeared earlier in ileal mucosa or blood, which is consistent with an intestinal mucosal origin. Conclusions were limited by the relatively low number and heterogeneity of intestinal transplant patients. Peak levels of circulating GvH clones were associated with declines in HvG clones early after transplant. High GvH to HvG T cell clonal ratios were observed in the allografts of patients with donor T cell macrochimerism.

Libraries came from the immunoSEQ multiplex PCR assay. For most patients, genomic DNA was isolated using the Qiagen DNeasy Blood and Tissue Kit and was shipped frozen to Adaptive Biotechnologies for TCR sequencing. For most patients, genomic DNA was subjected to high-throughput TCR-beta CDR3 sequencing by Adaptive Biotechnologies. The authors' analysis ran thus. Adaptive's ImmunoSEQ software supplied the TCR sequencing data for more than 15 patients, while MiXCR and VDJtools were used to process a few other patients. To correct CD4 versus CD8 sorting errors, any sequence found in both subsets at a frequency ratio below 5:1 was removed. Because the origin of CDR3 nucleotide sequences shared between donor and recipient could not be assigned, those sequences were removed. At least 2-fold expansion over unstimulated cells and a minimum CFSE-low frequency of 0.002% (template counts) or 0.001% (read counts) were required for clones to be classified as alloreactive. Mappable clones were those detected in sequenced pre-transplant spleen, lymph node, or MLR CFSE-low populations of the donor or recipient. Cumulative frequency of alloreactive clones was calculated as a percentage of all sequences weighted by copy number. TCRdb carries this immuneACCESS record with in-frame sequences only. Its versions omit some clonotypes, under half of them owing to an unresolved V gene in the studies checked, with the rest unexplained. V, J and clone size derive from that table, while D and trimming were established from the DNA sequence. For this sample the table gives approximately 6,900 clones, of which around 22% were detected only once. 6% to 7% of the sample is held by the ten biggest clonotypes.

Comments on this clone: A read error is likely here: a far larger clone is one base away. The sample has other DNA sequences that encode this CDR3 too.

In the germline V gene, CDR1 corresponds to SGDLS and CDR2 to YYNGEE. CDR3 length: 13 amino acids, cysteine to phenylalanine. The DNA shown is the 39-base CDR3, in frame from base 1. Deletion took 0 bases off V and 3 bases off J, with a span of 4 bases between the germline ends. Explained via the paper, the time point label denotes: cells obtained before transplantation from donor or recipient. In the mixed lymphocyte reactions, around 200,000 CFSE-labeled pre-transplant responders were plated with around 200,000 irradiated violet-dye-labeled stimulators and cultured for 6 days. Proliferating CD3+CD4+CFSE-low and CD3+CD8+CFSE-low responder cells were FACS-sorted on a BD Influx sorter after the mixed lymphocyte reaction.

Sequences were derived from alloreactive CD8+ T cells from a mixed lymphocyte reaction culture, sampled before transplantation. The cell subset or site label of this sample denotes: CFSE-low proliferating T cells sorted from roughly six-day pre-transplant mixed lymphocyte reaction (GvH or HvG direction). Recombination connected TRBV9 to TRBJ2-1, with no reliable assignment of the D segment. The receptor's source is a human patient who was an organ donor for intestinal transplantation. The nucleotide sequence reads as follows: TGTGCCAGCAGCGTAGGTGACTACAATGAGCAGTTCTTC. It specifies CASSVGDYNEQFF.